This T cell receptor beta chain was documented in a study of blood T cells in healthy people across ages. Regarding the study as a whole: PBMC samples, being unsorted, prevented any conclusive comparison of naive and antigen-experienced cells. Aged donors had fewer naive CD4+ cells and lower diversity than long-lived donors.

Samples each yielded at least 6 micrograms of total RNA. Sample-barcoded 5' priming and a J-beta primer mix drove a second PCR of 7 to 11 cycles. Samples each returned at least 2.5 million CDR3-containing paired-end reads. TCRdb used MiXCR to reprocess the 5' RACE reads, holding one entry per CDR3 protein. The data contain about 720,000 distinct CDR3 sequences, around a fifth of them seen just once; the ten biggest clones take up about 22%. This CDR3 is built from 15 residues. The V and J ends lost 6 bases and 4 bases, in that order; junction bases with no gene match: 10. In the case of this clonotype: As yet, its antigen is unknown.

The gene calls are TRBV12-3 or TRBV12-4 and TRBJ1-1; 8 bases map to TRBD1. The sequence was obtained from a man aged 65 to 79 in good health. The sample taken for sequencing was blood. The CDR3 loop is CASRFIRGQGTEAFF. CDR3 DNA sequence: TGTGCCAGCAGATTTATCAGGGGGCAGGGCACTGAAGCTTTCTTT.